Each of the 6 T cell receptor beta chains below was sequenced from the same sample in a study of T cells in localized non-small cell lung cancer. TCRdb's copy holds only in-frame clones and misses some; the assay was immunoSEQ multiplex PCR. This sample has about a thousand clones, with around 20% found just once. The material sequenced was normal lung tissue next to the tumor, taken before any cancer treatment. Receptors originate from a woman aged 40 to 75 with stage III lung adenocarcinoma.

This chain connects TRBV11-3 to TRBJ1-2; 9 nucleotides line up with TRBD1. The CDR3 extends over 14 amino acids. V shed 4 bases and J 5 bases; nucleotides not matched to a gene: 5. CDR1 and CDR2 from the germline V gene are SGHNT and YENEEA. CDR3: CASSSGQGRYGYTF. In DNA, the CDR3 is TGTGCCAGCAGCTCGGGACAGGGTCGTTATGGCTACACCTTC.

This chain links TRBV6-1 with TRBJ1-3, with D uncertain. Germline CDR1 is MNHNS and CDR2 is SASEGT. Trimming removed 0 bases from V and 1 base from J, with 7 bases in between. This CDR3 has 15 residues. The CDR3 loop reads CASSEAGISGNTIYF. The CDR3 DNA sequence: TGTGCCAGCAGTGAAGCGGGGATTTCTGGAAACACCATATATTTT.

The chain combines TRBV9 with TRBJ2-2; D is unresolved. Trimming pared 4 bases from V and 6 bases from J, leaving 10 bases between. The CDR3 totals 13 residues. Per germline, CDR1 SGDLS and CDR2 YYNGEE. In nucleotides, the CDR3 is TGTGCCAGCAGCTACGGGCCTTCCGGGGAGCTGTTTTTT. This sequence encodes CASSYGPSGELFF.

This clone is labeled as medium-sized. The CDR3 coding sequence is TGTGCCAGCAGCGTAGCTGCTAGCGAAGAGACCCAGTACTTC. Protein product: CASSVAASEETQYF. The J gene is TRBJ2-5, the V gene TRBV9; D is possibly TRBD2 (6 bases). This CDR3 region has 14 residues. V shed 0 bases and J shed 3 bases, with 9 bases lying between them. Germline V lookup: CDR1 SGDLS, CDR2 YYNGEE.

This clone is medium-sized (0.01 to 0.1%) by share. The rearrangement links TRBV11-3 to TRBJ2-1; unclear D gene. CDR1 and CDR2 (germline): SGHNT, YENEEA. V was pared by 1 base and J by 0 bases, with 4 bases between. This CDR3 comprises 14 residues. As DNA, the CDR3 is TGTGCCAGCAGCTTAGGAAGCTCCTACAATGAGCAGTTCTTC. Translating it yields CASSLGSSYNEQFF.

This clone was seen more than once but under ten times. The chain employs TRBV14 and TRBJ2-1; either TRBD1 or TRBD2 may fit D (5 bases each). V was cut by 0 bases and J by 4 bases, with 13 bases left in between. CDR3 length equals 16 residues. From germline, CDR1 is SGHDN and CDR2 FVKESK. CDR3 sequence reads: CASSQDRGSAYNEQFF. The CDR3 DNA follows: TGTGCCAGCAGCCAAGATAGGGGTAGCGCGTACAATGAGCAGTTCTTC.